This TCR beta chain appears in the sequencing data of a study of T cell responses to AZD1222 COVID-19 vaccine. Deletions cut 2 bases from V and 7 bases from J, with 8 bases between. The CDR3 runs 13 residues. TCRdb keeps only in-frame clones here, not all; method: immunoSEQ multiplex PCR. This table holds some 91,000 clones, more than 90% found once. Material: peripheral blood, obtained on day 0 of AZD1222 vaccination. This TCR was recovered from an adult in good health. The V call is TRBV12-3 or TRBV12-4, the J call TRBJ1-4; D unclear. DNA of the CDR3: TGTGCCAGCAGTTTACAGGATAGTGAAAAACTGTTTTTT. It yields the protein CASSLQDSEKLFF.